Listed below are T cell receptor beta chains from one sample, sequenced in a study of T-cell memory formation after mild COVID-19. TCRdb re-called the 5' RACE reads with MiXCR, one entry per CDR3 protein. The repertoire holds 160,000 or so distinct CDR3 sequences, with around a third as singletons. Sequenced: PBMCs or a T cell subset sorted from them (not recorded which). The receptor source for this set is an adult woman who had mild COVID-19 (a few samples of this study predate the infection). Cell type and time point are not known. CDR3s include the opening cysteine and the closing phenylalanine or tryptophan. The D gene is left open where the match is weak. A row's size may be missing; if present it is once, few, many or a size class.

CDR3aa	CDR3nt	j_gene	abundance	d_gene	v_gene
CASSPASTYEQYF	TGTGCCAGCAGCCCAGCTAGCACCTACGAGCAGTACTTC	TRBJ2-7	few	.	TRBV7-2
CASSSYRADEQYF	TGCGCCAGCAGCTCATACAGGGCCGACGAGCAGTACTTC	TRBJ2-7	few	.	TRBV5-1
CASSQDLSPNYGYTF	TGCGCCAGCAGCCAAGACCTCAGTCCTAACTATGGCTACACCTTC	TRBJ1-2	.	.	TRBV4-3
CASSVAWAGDTQYF	TGTGCCAGCAGCGTAGCTTGGGCGGGAGATACGCAGTATTTT	TRBJ2-3	few	.	TRBV9
CASTIQEALFSLHF	TGTGCCAGCACCATACAGGAGGCCCTTTTTTCCCTCCACTTT	TRBJ1-6	.	.	TRBV6-7
CATSRGGREKRDEQYF	TGTGCCACCAGCAGGGGGGGGCGCGAGAAAAGGGACGAGCAGTACTTC	TRBJ2-7	.	.	TRBV15
CATRETDTQYF	TGTGCCACCAGGGAAACAGATACGCAGTATTTT	TRBJ2-3	few	.	TRBV15
CASSFSSGGSYEQYF	TGTGCCAGCAGCTTCTCTAGCGGGGGGTCCTACGAGCAGTACTTC	TRBJ2-7	.	TRBD2	TRBV7-3
CASSAGATDTQYF	TGCGCCAGCAGCGCGGGGGCCACAGATACGCAGTATTTT	TRBJ2-3	few	.	TRBV5-1
CSAYRGGYSYEQYF	TGCAGTGCTTATCGGGGGGGGTACTCCTACGAGCAGTACTTC	TRBJ2-7	many	TRBD2	TRBV20-1
CASSPRLAGNNEQFF	TGTGCCAGCAGCCCCAGACTAGCGGGGAACAATGAGCAGTTCTTC	TRBJ2-1	.	TRBD2	TRBV4-2
CASSKGNRGSYEQYF	TGTGCCAGTAGTAAGGGGAACCGGGGATCCTACGAGCAGTACTTC	TRBJ2-7	.	.	TRBV19
CASSLTSGGEQYF	TGTGCCAGCAGTTTGACTAGCGGGGGAGAGCAGTACTTC	TRBJ2-7	.	TRBD2	TRBV12-3/TRBV12-4